What follows describes a single TCR beta chain. These data come from a study of cytomegalovirus exposure and HLA in healthy donors. The CDR3 consists of 14 residues. V shed 2 bases and J shed 2 bases, with 9 bases lying between them. The V gene's germline CDR1 is MGHRA and CDR2 YSYEKL. PCR involved 60 Vbeta and 13 Jbeta primers. TCRdb's copy holds only in-frame clones and misses some; the assay was immunoSEQ multiplex PCR. The sample carries around 150,000 clones, approximately 65% recorded once. The sequence derives from a woman aged 55-69 years in good health and CMV-seronegative. The sample taken for sequencing was PBMCs. V and J are TRBV4-1 and TRBJ1-2, with TRBD1 as a possible D gene (6 bases). The CDR3 loop is CASSQLGQNYGYTF. The CDR3, as DNA: TGCGCCAGCAGCCAACTGGGACAAAACTATGGCTACACCTTC.